This TCR beta chain was obtained from a study of T cell repertoires in cytomegalovirus infection. Study-level information: Newly reported HLA-C-restricted and thoroughly characterized HLA-B-restricted CMV epitopes were employed. Public TCR beta signatures were indicative of both CMV infection and a matching HLA type. Study-level points and caveats: The response measured ex vivo was dominated by TCR beta clonotypes (HLA-C-restricted and CMV-specific). Carriage of CMV together with the relevant HLA was identifiable through cumulative public TCR beta family frequency.

MiXCR, applied by TCRdb to the reads, yields one record per CDR3 protein. The table records about 920,000 distinct CDR3 sequences, roughly 31% of them present only once. Germline assignment: CDR1 LNHDA and CDR2 SQIVND (reference sequence). V was cut by 3 bases and J by 4 bases, with 7 bases left in between. This CDR3 comprises 13 residues. This clonotype has more than one count but fewer than ten. Its antigen is currently unknown. The origin of this receptor is a human donor in good health (CMV status not recorded). Some clones in this sample may be carry-over from other donors' samples. Specimen: cultured CD8+ T cells from PBMCs, collected from culture after CMV antigen stimulation. The chain combines TRBV19 with TRBJ1-5, with D unresolved. CDR3 amino acids: CASSIPWNQPQHF. The CDR3 DNA reads as TGTGCCAGTAGTATTCCCTGGAATCAGCCCCAGCATTTT.